Each of the 15 T cell receptor beta chains below was sequenced from the same sample in a study of shared clonotypes between healthy human individuals. Clones were sequenced by immunoSEQ multiplex PCR, and TCRdb holds only the in-frame ones, with some missing. This sample has a few hundred thousand clones, with about 96% found just once. Sequencing was carried out using memory CD8+ T cells sorted from blood. Documented subset: CD45RO+ cells pooled with CCR7-negative TemRA cells. Receptors were obtained from a man aged 25-45 years in good health.

This chain joins TRBV5-1 and TRBJ2-5; D might be TRBD1 or TRBD2, each matching 5 bases. The germline V gene encodes CDR1 SGHRS and CDR2 YFSETQ. The V and J ends lost 0 bases and 5 bases respectively, with 11 bases between them. The CDR3 totals 14 residues. CDR3 nucleotides: TGCGCCAGCAGCTTGGAGACTTGGGGGGAGACCCAGTACTTC. Translated: CASSLETWGETQYF. The complete variable domain, with remaining parts taken from reference TRBV5-1 and TRBJ2-5, reads KAGVTQTPRYLIKTRGQQVTLSCSPISGHRSVSWYQQTPGQGLQFLFEYFSETQRNKGNFPGRFSGRQFSNSRSEMNVSTLELGDSALYLCASSLETWGETQYFGPGTRLLVL.

V is TRBV29-1 and J is TRBJ2-6; a weak D match, TRBD1 (6 bases). The CDR3 loop spans 14 amino acids. Germline CDR1 and CDR2: SQVTM and ANQGSEA. V was pared by 4 bases and J by 3 bases, with 10 bases between. The CDR3 here is CSVGDRFGANVLTF. The DNA of the CDR3 is TGCAGCGTTGGAGACAGGTTTGGGGCCAACGTCCTGACTTTC.

The chain joins TRBV5-1 to TRBJ1-1, with 7 bases lining up with TRBD1. The CDR3 extends over 14 amino acids. Per germline, CDR1 SGHRS and CDR2 YFSETQ. The J segment lost 2 bases and the V segment lost 0 bases, leaving 1 base of the junction unmatched. DNA for the CDR3: TGCGCCAGCAGCTTGGGGGACAGTAACACTGAAGCTTTCTTT. Protein: CASSLGDSNTEAFF. Combining the CDR3 with reference TRBV5-1 and TRBJ1-1 gives the whole variable domain KAGVTQTPRYLIKTRGQQVTLSCSPISGHRSVSWYQQTPGQGLQFLFEYFSETQRNKGNFPGRFSGRQFSNSRSEMNVSTLELGDSALYLCASSLGDSNTEAFFGQGTRLTVV.

This rearrangement joins TRBV5-5 to TRBJ1-2; D unresolved. The CDR3 is made up of 13 amino acids. The germline V gene has CDR1 SGHKS and CDR2 YYEKEE (reference sequence). The V end lost 0 bases, the J end lost 3 bases, and 6 bases lay between the germline ends. CDR3 amino acids: CASSLVRYYGYTF. DNA of the CDR3: TGTGCCAGCAGCTTGGTCCGATACTATGGCTACACCTTC.

The chain couples TRBV5-1 to TRBJ2-7; 8 nucleotides line up with TRBD1. Germline loops: CDR1 SGHRS, CDR2 YFSETQ. Germline trimming cut 5 bases from V and 5 bases from J; bases unmatched to any gene: 15. This CDR3 spans 16 amino acids. This CDR3 reads CASSFLNSRGLNEQYF. CDR3 DNA sequence: TGCGCCAGCAGTTTCCTAAATTCCAGGGGGCTAAACGAGCAGTACTTC.

The J gene is TRBJ1-4, the V gene TRBV6-5; D possibly corresponds to TRBD1 (6 bases). The CDR3 sequence is 15 residues long. Germline loops: CDR1 MNHEY, CDR2 SVGAGI. V gave up 2 bases and J gave up 4 bases, with 11 bases separating them. CDR3 DNA: TGTGCCAGCAGTTACGGGGGCAGGGTTAATGAAAAACTGTTTTTT. It translates to CASSYGGRVNEKLFF.

Details on this clone: Other nucleotide sequences in the sample specify the same CDR3. The chain combines TRBV28 with TRBJ2-7; possibly TRBD1 for D (5 bases). The CDR3 loop spans 12 amino acids. V was clipped by 6 bases and J by 1 base, with 7 bases between them. CDR1 and CDR2 from the germline V gene are MDHEN and SYDVKM. The CDR3 coding sequence is TGTGCCAGCAGCTCAGGGTCCTACGAGCAGTACTTC. Translated: CASSSGSYEQYF.

The rearrangement uses TRBV6-4 and TRBJ1-2; 10 nucleotides line up with TRBD1. The CDR3 is 15 amino acids. Trimming at V came to 0 bases and at J to 2 bases, leaving 0 bases not matched to a gene. The germline gives CDR1 MRHNA, CDR2 SNTAGT. CDR3 sequence: CASSDSGQGNYGYTF. The CDR3 DNA follows: TGTGCCAGCAGTGACTCGGGACAGGGGAACTATGGCTACACCTTC.

CDR3 nucleotides: TGTGCCAGCAGCTTTGGGCCCCCCCTGGGCGAGCAGTACTTC. Translated: CASSFGPPLGEQYF. V and J are TRBV7-9 and TRBJ2-7; no clear D gene. Trimming left V 3 bases short and J 6 bases short, with 15 bases between. Germline-derived CDR1 and CDR2 are SEHNR and FQNEAQ (reference sequence). The CDR3 sequence is 14 residues long.

The V call is TRBV7-3, the J call TRBJ2-7; 7 bases fit TRBD1. Trimming at V came to 5 bases and at J to 3 bases, leaving 13 bases not matched to a gene. The CDR3 contains 16 residues. In germline, CDR1 is SGHTA, CDR2 FQGTGA. The CDR3 region has the DNA TGTGCCAGCAGCAGAAGGACGTACCGGGACAGCTACGAGCAGTACTTC. Translating gives CASSRRTYRDSYEQYF.

This clone was counted a single time. In nucleotides, the CDR3 is TGTGCCTGGAGGGACAACAGGGGGCCCTACGAGCAGTACTTC. This sequence encodes CAWRDNRGPYEQYF. V is TRBV30 and J is TRBJ2-7; 9 bases map to TRBD1. Germline assignment: CDR1 GTSNPN and CDR2 SVGIG (reference sequence). This CDR3 spans 14 amino acids. Unmatched junction bases numbered 5, after V lost 3 bases and J lost 2 bases.

V is TRBV5-6 and J is TRBJ2-6; no definite D call. CDR1 is SGHDT, CDR2 YYEEEE, per germline. CDR3 length equals 15 residues. V lost 1 base, J lost 0 bases, and 5 bases lay in between. CDR3 nucleotide sequence: TGTGCCAGCAGCTTGTTGGGCTCTGGGGCCAACGTCCTGACTTTC. It codes for CASSLLGSGANVLTF.

This clone was seen only once. Different DNA sequences within this sample yield the same CDR3. The V gene is TRBV20-1, the J gene TRBJ1-4; D gene uncertain. Germline values: CDR1 DFQATT, CDR2 SNEGSKA (reference sequence). V lost 1 base, J lost 7 bases, and 4 bases lay in between. The CDR3 spans 11 residues. Written as DNA, the CDR3 is TGCAGTGCTAGAGTGGGTGAAAAACTGTTTTTT. Translating gives CSARVGEKLFF.

The V gene is TRBV4-2, the J gene TRBJ1-4; weak D call: TRBD1 (6 bases). CDR3 length: 16 residues. Trimming removed 0 bases from V and 4 bases from J, with 12 bases in between. CDR1 and CDR2 from the germline V gene are LGHNA and YNFKEQ. CDR3 DNA sequence: TGTGCCAGCAGCCAAGATCCCGGCAGGGGTAATGAAAAACTGTTTTTT. The encoded protein is CASSQDPGRGNEKLFF.

This clone appeared once. The gene calls are TRBV7-3 and TRBJ2-1; a possible D gene is TRBD2 (5 bases). The CDR3 runs to 16 residues. Germline V gene sequence: CDR1 SGHTA, CDR2 FQGTGA. With 1 base removed from V and 1 base from J, the gap between germline ends came to 11 bases. The CDR3 region is CASSLNLAPSYNEQFF. CDR3 DNA sequence: TGTGCCAGCAGCTTAAATCTAGCCCCGTCCTACAATGAGCAGTTCTTC.